This TCR beta chain originates from a study of blood T cell repertoires in COVID-19. Study-wide background: The samples span acute and convalescent COVID-19 from the United States, Italy and Spain. PBMCs, B-cell-depleted T cells, or T cells provided the cDNA or gDNA that made up the material.

In the source study's methods: Nucleated cell counts were estimated from reference gene primer amplification. Using immunoSEQ multiplex PCR, the repertoire was profiled, and TCRdb retains in-frame clones only, with some absent. V and J calls and clone size are given by that table; D and trimming were obtained from the DNA. The sample lists 200,000 to 250,000 clones, roughly nine tenths seen once, with more than 5.5% in the top ten. CDR3 length equals 16 residues. V lost 4 bases and J 1 base, leaving 16 bases between the germline ends. Germline CDR1 reads LGHDT; CDR2 reads YNNKEL (reference sequence).

This clonotype originated in a man between 60 and 70 years old who had recovered from COVID-19. The V call is TRBV3-1 (or the pseudogene TRBV3-2), the J call TRBJ1-1; a possible D gene is TRBD1 (6 bases). Sequencing was carried out using peripheral blood. The CDR3 region has the DNA TGTGCCAGCAGCCTAAGAGGGGGTACTACGAACACTGAAGCTTTCTTT. As protein: CASSLRGGTTNTEAFF.